This is a list of T cell receptor beta chains from one sample in a study of immune aging and cytomegalovirus after organ transplant. MiXCR, run by TCRdb on the single-cell sequencing reads, gives a single entry per CDR3 protein. The sample holds about 21,000 distinct CDR3 sequences, roughly a third seen once. These receptors' antigens are unknown. Sequenced here: CMV peptide-activated CD4+ and CD8+ T cells sorted from blood, sampled at five time points, pooled. These receptors came from a female donor who had a heart transplant and CMV viremia. Both conserved end residues are part of each CDR3. The order of the fields is D gene, J gene, clone size, V gene, CDR3 length, CDR3 protein, CDR3 DNA. A D gene is named only where the DNA matches it firmly. A row's size may be missing; if present it is once, few, many or a size class.

D: TRBD1; J: TRBJ2-2; size: NA; V: TRBV28; length: 14; CDR3: CASRDRANTGELFF; DNA: TGTGCCAGCAGGGACAGGGCTAACACCGGGGAGCTGTTTTTT
D: TRBD1; J: TRBJ2-3; size: few; V: TRBV6-6; length: 14; CDR3: CASKRTGVTDTQYF; DNA: TGTGCCAGCAAGAGGACAGGGGTCACAGATACGCAGTATTTT
D: NA; J: TRBJ1-4; size: NA; V: TRBV19; length: 15; CDR3: CASSIRGPGEAKLFF; DNA: TGTGCCAGTAGTATCCGGGGTCCCGGGGAAGCAAAACTGTTTTTT
D: NA; J: TRBJ1-1; size: NA; V: TRBV10-3; length: 11; CDR3: CAIQLGGRAFF; DNA: TGTGCCATCCAACTTGGGGGCAGAGCTTTCTTT
D: NA; J: TRBJ2-3; size: medium-sized; V: TRBV2; length: 16; CDR3: CASSDREVPATDTQYF; DNA: TGTGCCAGCAGTGACAGGGAAGTTCCGGCCACAGATACGCAGTATTTT
D: NA; J: TRBJ2-7; size: once; V: TRBV9; length: 15; CDR3: CASSPDPGQSYEQYF; DNA: TGTGCCAGCAGTCCGGATCCCGGACAATCCTACGAGCAGTACTTC
D: TRBD1; J: TRBJ2-7; size: medium-sized; V: TRBV25-1; length: 14; CDR3: CASSRDRGYYEQYF; DNA: TGTGCCAGCAGTCGGGACAGGGGATACTACGAGCAGTACTTC
D: TRBD1; J: TRBJ1-1; size: NA; V: TRBV7-9; length: 16; CDR3: CASSLARQGGSTEAFF; DNA: TGTGCCAGTAGCTTAGCACGCCAGGGGGGGAGCACTGAAGCTTTCTTT
D: NA; J: TRBJ1-1; size: NA; V: TRBV28; length: 12; CDR3: CASSLLNTEAFF; DNA: TGCGCCAGCAGTCTTCTGAACACTGAAGCTTTCTTC
D: TRBD2; J: TRBJ2-1; size: few; V: TRBV10-3; length: 12; CDR3: CAIKLAANEQFF; DNA: TGTGCCATCAAACTAGCGGCCAATGAGCAGTTCTTC
D: NA; J: TRBJ2-3; size: NA; V: TRBV29-1; length: 11; CDR3: CSVGRTDTQYF; DNA: TGCAGCGTTGGTCGGACAGATACACAGTATTTT
D: TRBD2; J: TRBJ2-7; size: many; V: TRBV28; length: 15; CDR3: CASTEHSGRTYEQYF; DNA: TGTGCCAGCACCGAACATAGCGGGAGAACATACGAGCAGTACTTC
D: NA; J: TRBJ1-2; size: few; V: TRBV12-3/TRBV12-4; length: 12; CDR3: CASSVAGDLFTF; DNA: TGTGCCAGCAGTGTGGCAGGGGATCTTTTCACCTTC
D: NA; J: TRBJ2-7; size: NA; V: TRBV3-1; length: 15; CDR3: CASSHRDFNSYEQYF; DNA: TGTGCCAGCAGCCACCGGGACTTTAATTCCTACGAGCAGTACTTC
D: TRBD1; J: TRBJ1-1; size: many; V: TRBV11-3; length: 14; CDR3: CASSLGQGNTEAFF; DNA: TGTGCCAGCAGCCTGGGACAGGGGAACACTGAAGCTTTCTTT
D: TRBD2; J: TRBJ2-7; size: NA; V: TRBV5-1; length: 13; CDR3: CASSPGGTHEQYF; DNA: TGCGCCAGCAGCCCGGGGGGGACCCACGAGCAGTACTTC
D: TRBD1; J: TRBJ2-7; size: medium-sized; V: TRBV28; length: 14; CDR3: CASSPRTGPYEQYF; DNA: TGTGCCAGCAGTCCACGGACAGGCCCCTACGAGCAGTACTTC
D: TRBD2; J: TRBJ2-1; size: many; V: TRBV2; length: 14; CDR3: CASSPGLAGEEQFF; DNA: TGTGCCAGCAGTCCGGGACTAGCGGGAGAGGAGCAGTTCTTC
D: NA; J: TRBJ2-1; size: NA; V: TRBV7-9; length: 15; CDR3: CASSLAGGPYNEQFF; DNA: TGTGCCAGCAGCTTAGCGGGAGGACCCTACAATGAGCAGTTCTTC
D: TRBD1; J: TRBJ1-6; size: NA; V: TRBV27; length: 15; CDR3: CASRKIDRGDSPLHF; DNA: TGTGCCAGCAGAAAAATCGACAGGGGGGATTCACCCCTCCACTTT
D: NA; J: TRBJ2-2; size: NA; V: TRBV20-1; length: 12; CDR3: CRERANTGELFF; DNA: TGCAGAGAAAGAGCGAACACCGGGGAGCTGTTTTTT
D: NA; J: TRBJ1-1; size: NA; V: TRBV7-2; length: 16; CDR3: CASSRGPSQADTEAFF; DNA: TGTGCCAGCAGCCGGGGGCCGAGCCAGGCCGACACAGAAGCTTTCTTT
D: NA; J: TRBJ2-1; size: few; V: TRBV4-1; length: 17; CDR3: CASSQDPSGAPYNEQFF; DNA: TGCGCCAGCAGCCAAGATCCCTCAGGGGCTCCCTACAATGAGCAGTTCTTC
D: NA; J: TRBJ2-5; size: many; V: TRBV12-3/TRBV12-4; length: 15; CDR3: CASSSTTRSPETQYF; DNA: TGTGCCAGCAGTTCCACGACTAGGTCCCCCGAGACCCAGTACTTC
D: TRBD1; J: TRBJ2-5; size: NA; V: TRBV6-2/TRBV6-3; length: 14; CDR3: CASSPGTGGETQYF; DNA: TGTGCCAGCAGCCCCGGGACAGGGGGAGAGACCCAGTACTTC
D: TRBD2; J: TRBJ2-3; size: medium-sized; V: TRBV20-1; length: 18; CDR3: CSARALAGGPHSTDTQYF; DNA: TGCAGTGCTAGGGCCCTAGCGGGAGGACCCCACAGCACAGATACGCAGTATTTT
D: NA; J: TRBJ2-7; size: many; V: TRBV18; length: 14; CDR3: CASSPPSRTYEQYF; DNA: TGTGCCAGCTCACCACCGAGCAGGACCTACGAGCAGTACTTC
D: NA; J: TRBJ1-5; size: NA; V: TRBV27; length: 13; CDR3: CASCGNLEQPQHF; DNA: TGTGCCAGCTGTGGGAATCTGGAGCAGCCCCAGCATTTT
D: TRBD1; J: TRBJ2-1; size: many; V: TRBV5-1; length: 15; CDR3: CASSLGQGAYNEQFF; DNA: TGCGCCAGCAGCTTGGGCCAGGGGGCCTACAATGAGCAGTTCTTC
D: TRBD2; J: TRBJ2-1; size: once; V: TRBV4-2; length: 18; CDR3: CASSQGLLAGNPYNEQFF; DNA: TGTGCCAGCAGCCAAGGGCTTCTAGCGGGGAATCCCTACAATGAGCAGTTCTTC
D: TRBD2; J: TRBJ2-3; size: many; V: TRBV11-2; length: 16; CDR3: CASSSGLAGVTDTQYF; DNA: TGTGCCAGCAGCTCGGGACTAGCGGGAGTCACAGATACGCAGTATTTT
D: TRBD2; J: TRBJ2-2; size: NA; V: TRBV20-1; length: 20; CDR3: CSASPNLGTSGGSNTGELFF; DNA: TGCAGTGCTAGCCCCAATTTAGGGACTAGCGGGGGGTCGAACACCGGGGAGCTGTTTTTT
D: NA; J: TRBJ2-2; size: medium-sized; V: TRBV11-3; length: 18; CDR3: CASSLDRLGVPNTGELFF; DNA: TGTGCCAGCAGCTTAGATCGCCTTGGGGTACCGAACACCGGGGAGCTGTTTTTT
D: NA; J: TRBJ1-2; size: many; V: TRBV6-1; length: 12; CDR3: CASSETGTGYTF; DNA: TGTGCCAGCAGTGAAACAGGGACTGGCTACACCTTC
D: TRBD2; J: TRBJ2-3; size: few; V: TRBV20-1; length: 18; CDR3: CSARDPRVAGASGDTQYF; DNA: TGCAGTGCTAGAGATCCCAGGGTAGCGGGAGCCAGTGGAGATACGCAGTATTTT
D: TRBD1; J: TRBJ2-1; size: NA; V: TRBV20-1; length: 16; CDR3: CSARDLDRGFSNEQFF; DNA: TGCAGTGCTAGAGATCTAGACAGGGGTTTTAGCAATGAGCAGTTTTTC
D: NA; J: TRBJ2-7; size: medium-sized; V: TRBV5-1; length: 15; CDR3: CASRMSTKSGYEQYF; DNA: TGCGCCAGCAGGATGTCAACCAAGTCAGGGTACGAGCAGTACTTC
D: NA; J: TRBJ2-7; size: many; V: TRBV5-6; length: 11; CDR3: CASSATYEQYF; DNA: TGTGCCAGCAGCGCGACCTACGAGCAGTACTTC
D: NA; J: TRBJ1-3; size: few; V: TRBV6-6; length: 13; CDR3: CASSSLGGNTIYF; DNA: TGTGCCAGCAGCAGTTTGGGAGGAAACACCATATATTTT
D: NA; J: TRBJ2-5; size: NA; V: TRBV11-3; length: 16; CDR3: CASSGWKGRLQETQYF; DNA: TGTGCCAGCAGCGGATGGAAAGGACGGCTGCAAGAGACTCAGTACTTC
D: TRBD2; J: TRBJ2-3; size: NA; V: TRBV24-1; length: 14; CDR3: CATRGTSGVDTQYF; DNA: TGTGCCACCAGGGGGACTAGCGGGGTCGATACGCAGTATTTT
D: TRBD1; J: TRBJ2-2; size: few; V: TRBV30; length: 14; CDR3: CAWGRTGTTGELFF; DNA: TGTGCCTGGGGGAGGACAGGGACCACCGGGGAGCTGTTTTTT
D: NA; J: TRBJ2-1; size: NA; V: TRBV28; length: 14; CDR3: CASSLFGGHNEQFF; DNA: TGTGCCAGCAGTTTATTTGGAGGGCACAATGAGCAGTTCTTC
D: NA; J: TRBJ2-1; size: NA; V: TRBV5-4; length: 13; CDR3: CASGLGTGSEQFF; DNA: TGCGCCAGCGGCCTCGGGACTGGCAGTGAGCAGTTCTTC
D: NA; J: TRBJ2-2; size: NA; V: TRBV30; length: 13; CDR3: CAWSNFRAGELFF; DNA: TGTGCCTGGAGTAACTTTCGCGCCGGGGAGCTGTTTTTT
D: NA; J: TRBJ2-6; size: few; V: TRBV7-9; length: 19; CDR3: CASSLTGNRQLSGANVLTF; DNA: TGTGCCAGCAGCTTAACGGGCAACAGGCAGCTCTCTGGGGCCAACGTCCTGACTTTC
D: TRBD2; J: TRBJ2-7; size: many; V: TRBV12-3/TRBV12-4; length: 15; CDR3: CASSLGAGETTEQYF; DNA: TGTGCCAGCAGTTTAGGTGCGGGAGAAACGACCGAGCAGTACTTC
D: NA; J: TRBJ2-7; size: few; V: TRBV6-1; length: 13; CDR3: CASSGTLSYEQYF; DNA: TGTGCCAGCAGCGGGACACTCTCCTACGAGCAGTACTTC
D: TRBD1; J: TRBJ2-1; size: NA; V: TRBV7-9; length: 16; CDR3: CASSSRRQGALIEQFF; DNA: TGTGCCAGCAGCTCCCGAAGGCAGGGGGCGCTTATTGAGCAGTTCTTC
D: NA; J: TRBJ2-5; size: NA; V: TRBV21-1; length: 14; CDR3: CASTLGSGKETQYF; DNA: TGTGCCAGCACCCTCGGCTCCGGGAAAGAGACCCAGTACTTC
D: TRBD2; J: TRBJ2-3; size: NA; V: TRBV20-1; length: 15; CDR3: CSAPTPGRASDTQYF; DNA: TGCAGTGCACCCACCCCCGGGAGGGCCAGTGATACGCAGTATTTT
D: NA; J: TRBJ2-7; size: NA; V: TRBV6-5; length: 14; CDR3: CASSYGTPSYEQYF; DNA: TGTGCCAGCAGTTACGGGACGCCTTCCTACGAGCAGTACTTC